The entry below gives a single T cell receptor (beta chain) sequence along with its context. Antigen unknown. Libraries of TCR beta came from quantitative 5'-RACE with molecular barcodes. Via MiXCR, TCRdb re-called the 5' RACE reads, giving one row per CDR3 protein. The table records 800,000 to 900,000 distinct CDR3 sequences, approximately 12% of them present only once. The record originates from a study of CD8 T cells in ankylosing spondylitis. Findings of the study overall: Enrichment of disease-linked clones was reportedly significant in matched ankylosing spondylitis synovial fluid. What seemed typical of ankylosing spondylitis blood was a TCR beta motif built from eight highly homologous variants.

The germline V gene has CDR1 SGDLS and CDR2 YYNGEE. Trimming took off 0 bases at V and 3 bases at J, with 9 bases between the two ends. This CDR3 comprises 14 residues. The clonotype comes from a male donor with ankylosing spondylitis. The sequenced material came from blood, either unsorted or a sorted T cell fraction (not recorded which). This rearrangement joins TRBV9 to TRBJ1-1, with a possible D match to TRBD1 (6 bases). Here the CDR3 reads CASSVGTGYTEAFF. CDR3 coding DNA: TGTGCCAGCAGCGTAGGTACAGGGTACACTGAAGCTTTCTTT.